This entry is about one T cell receptor (beta chain). Profiling relied on immunoSEQ multiplex PCR, and the TCRdb table lists in-frame clones only, not all of them. The table lists some 160,000 clones, 85% to 95% of them singletons. This sample was included in a study of T cell responses to AZD1222 COVID-19 vaccine. The material sequenced was peripheral blood, taken on day 0 of AZD1222 vaccination. The sequence was collected from an adult in good health.

The CDR3 DNA reads as TGTGCCAGCAGCTTCTTGGGACAGGGGTATGAAAAACTGTTTTTT. It codes for CASSFLGQGYEKLFF. This chain links TRBV7-8 with TRBJ1-4; TRBD1 matches at 10 bases. This CDR3 region has 15 residues. Germline CDR1 reads SGHVS; CDR2 reads FQNEAQ. Losses at the gene ends were 3 bases for V and 6 bases for J; bases not matched to a gene: 4.